Following are 7 T cell receptor delta chains from one sample sequenced in a study of gamma-delta chains in newborns, infants, children. TCRdb called clones anew from the reads with CATT. The sample includes approximately 4,300 delta-chain clones, roughly 14% of them seen just once. Sequencing input: blood. All receptors come from a child who was a newborn, infant or young child, either healthy, febrile or measles-vaccinated (not recorded which).

This clone was counted a few times. It is likely a read error: a sequence one base away is far more abundant. The identical CDR3 is also encoded by other nucleotide sequences in the sample. The rearrangement links TRDV2 to TRDJ1; 10 bases are a match to TRDD3. CDR1 is GEAIGNYY, CDR2 EKD, per germline. The CDR3 is 19 residues long. CDR3 protein: CACDPLGQGDTAATDKLIF. Written as DNA, the CDR3 is TGTGCCTGTGACCCTCTCGGTCAGGGGGATACGGCCGCCACCGACAAACTCATCTTT.

As to this clone: An end of the junction differs from the germline gene, which may be a read error. The CDR3 sequence: CAIGELSGLLQYGGIFYTDKLIF. DNA for the CDR3: TGTGCTATTGGGGAACTTAGCGGCCTACTCCAGTACGGGGGGATCTTCTACACCGATAAACTCATCTTT. V usage is TRDV1 and J usage is TRDJ1; 7 bases are shared with TRDD3. The J gene was missing in TCRdb and was found by matching the end of the DNA to germline. Germline CDR1 TSWWSYY, CDR2 QGS. This CDR3 is 23 amino acids long.

In regard to this clone: It may be a read error: a sequence one base away is much more abundant. The gene calls are TRDV2 and TRDJ1; 8 positions match TRDD3. J gave up 0 bases and V 5 bases, and 19 bases lay outside the gene matches. The CDR3 consists of 19 residues. Germline assignment: CDR1 GEAIGNYY and CDR2 EKD. CDR3 bases: TGTGCCTGTGTCCCTCTTCGCACCCCGCTGGGGGAATACACCGATAAACTCATCTTT. Its protein is CACVPLRTPLGEYTDKLIF.

This clone turned up a few times. The translation of this DNA and the TCRdb protein of a much larger clone differ at residue 11, probably owing to a read error; the protein shown here is translated from the DNA. The chain recombines TRDV2 with TRDJ2; 7 bases agree with TRDD3. The J gene, absent from TCRdb, was called here by matching the DNA to germline. The CDR3 sequence is 17 residues long. Germline V gives CDR1 GEAIGNYY, CDR2 EKD. Trimming removed 2 bases from V and 3 bases from J; junction bases left unmatched: 11. As DNA, the CDR3 is TGTGCCTGTGACAGTCTGGGGGCCTCTACTGTGACAGCACAACTCTTCTTT. Residues: CACDSLGASTVTAQLFF.

The rearrangement links TRDV2 to TRDJ3, with 9 positions matching TRDD3. The J gene was missing in TCRdb and was found by matching the end of the DNA to germline. This CDR3 has 21 residues. The germline V gene encodes CDR1 GEAIGNYY and CDR2 EKD. Trimming removed 0 bases from V and 0 bases from J; junction bases left unmatched: 11. CDR3 DNA: TGTGCCTGTGACACCGTGTCGGCAGGGGGATACCGCTCCTGGGACACCCGACAGATGTTTTTC. Its translation is CACDTVSAGGYRSWDTRQMFF.

Within the sample, this clone is medium-sized. The same CDR3 is also encoded by other DNA sequences in this sample. This rearrangement joins TRDV2 to TRDJ1, with 8 nucleotides matching TRDD2. The CDR3 is 18 amino acids. Germline loops: CDR1 GEAIGNYY, CDR2 EKD. Trimming cost V 0 bases and J 2 bases; bases outside gene matches: 13. CDR3 loop: CACDTLPTGGGDTDKLIF. CDR3 DNA: TGTGCCTGTGACACCCTTCCTACGGGGGGTGGGGATACCGATAAACTCATCTTT.

This clone was picked up a small number of times. A much larger clone differs by one base, so this may be a read error. The chain has TRDV1 and TRDJ1; 13 nucleotides agree with TRDD3. V trimming: 0 bases; J trimming: 4 bases; junction bases outside the gene matches: 23. The CDR3 length is 23 residues. Germline-derived CDR1 and CDR2 are TSWWSYY and QGS. The CDR3 DNA reads as TGTGCTCTTGGGGAACTAACCCCACACGACGTTACTGGGGGATACGCGTTCGGCGATAAACTCATCTTT. Protein: CALGELTPHDVTGGYAFGDKLIF.